This T cell receptor (beta chain) was captured in a study of lymphopenia after photon versus proton radiotherapy. Study-level findings and limits: Only patients who died were analyzed for survival; proton advantage is unproven. After lymphocyte nadir, photon-treated repertoires showed oligoclonal expansion, especially CD8+ Temra. In patients who died, overall survival fell as post-nadir TCR diversity dropped more. Proton therapy kept repertoires fairly stable, unlike photons, which gained effector/memory cells.

Data came from immunoSEQ multiplex PCR; TCRdb stores just in-frame clones and leaves some out. The sample includes about 20,000 clones, roughly 90% of them seen just once. Germline CDR1 SEHNR, CDR2 FQNEAQ (reference sequence). Trimming took 5 bases from V and 0 from J; bases not matched to a gene: 7. The CDR3 covers 16 residues. This clone was seen only once. Its antigen is currently unknown. This sequence joins TRBV7-9 and TRBJ2-7; 10 bases line up with TRBD1. The TCR was taken from a woman aged 40 to 49 with cholangiocarcinoma. This material consisted of peripheral blood, taken from a patient treated with photon-based radiotherapy. CDR3 residues: CASSRQTGGLSYEQYF. The CDR3 DNA reads as TGTGCCAGCAGCCGTCAGACAGGGGGCCTCTCCTACGAGCAGTACTTC. The whole variable domain, remainder taken from reference TRBV7-9 and TRBJ2-7, is DTGVSQNPRHKITKRGQNVTFRCDPISEHNRLYWYRQTLGQGPEFLTYFQNEAQLEKSRLLSDRFSAERPKGSFSTLEIQRTEQGDSAMYLCASSRQTGGLSYEQYFGPGTRLTVT.